This TCR beta chain stems from a study of technical replicates of blood from a handful of donors. This CDR3 spans 15 amino acids. With 4 bases removed from V and 4 bases from J, the gap between germline ends came to 16 bases. Germline-derived CDR1 and CDR2 are LNHDA and SQIVND (reference sequence). Assay used: immunoSEQ multiplex PCR; TCRdb lists only in-frame clones, some missing. The sample includes tens of thousands of clones, roughly 94% seen only once; the top ten take 0.25%. Sequencing was performed on T cells isolated from PBMCs. This TCR was recovered from a human donor in good health. The rearrangement links TRBV19 to TRBJ1-2; D is undetermined. The CDR3 protein is CASSTEGVGIYGYTF. CDR3 nucleotides: TGTGCCAGTAGTACAGAGGGAGTTGGCATCTATGGCTACACCTTC.